The T cell receptor beta chain described here comes from a study of cytomegalovirus exposure and HLA in healthy donors. The CDR3 has 13 residues. Germline loops: CDR1 MNHNS, CDR2 SASEGT. With 5 bases clipped from V and 6 bases from J, the junction kept 4 bases outside the gene matches. Study observations and caveats: By HLA locus, TCR association rates varied in a later analysis, with DRB1 showing the most and HLA-C the fewest.

About this clone: The antigen remains undetermined.

The donors gave bone marrow, and they were healthy. Use of 60 Vbeta and 13 Jbeta primers characterized the PCR. This table comes from immunoSEQ multiplex PCR, and its TCRdb copy is limited to in-frame clones, with some not included. The sample consists of some 190,000 clones, 75% to 85% of them appearing once. The sample was PBMCs. The chain has TRBV6-1 and TRBJ1-1; 9 positions match TRBD1. The clonotype originates from a man between 18 and 29 years old in good health and CMV-seronegative. The CDR3 loop reads CASSPRQGAEAFF. Here the CDR3 DNA reads TGTGCCAGCAGTCCTCGACAGGGGGCTGAAGCTTTCTTT.